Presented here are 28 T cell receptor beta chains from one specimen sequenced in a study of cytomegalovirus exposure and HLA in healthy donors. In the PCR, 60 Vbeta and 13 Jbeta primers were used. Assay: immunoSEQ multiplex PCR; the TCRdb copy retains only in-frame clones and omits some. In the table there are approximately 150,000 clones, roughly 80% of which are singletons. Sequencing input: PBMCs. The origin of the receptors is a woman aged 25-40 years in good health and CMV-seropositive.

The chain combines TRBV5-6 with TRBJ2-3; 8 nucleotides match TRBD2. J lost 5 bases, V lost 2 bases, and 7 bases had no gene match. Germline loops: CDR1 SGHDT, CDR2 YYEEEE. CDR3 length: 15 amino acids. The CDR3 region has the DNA TGTGCCAGCAGCTTTGTGTTAGCGGGGCTAGATACGCAGTATTTT. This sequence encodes CASSFVLAGLDTQYF.

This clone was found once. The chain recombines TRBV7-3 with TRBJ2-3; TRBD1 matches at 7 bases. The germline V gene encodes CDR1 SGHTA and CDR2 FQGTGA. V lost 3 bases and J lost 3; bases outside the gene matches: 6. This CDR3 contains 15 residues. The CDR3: CASSFGQELTDTQYF. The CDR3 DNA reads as TGTGCCAGCAGCTTCGGACAGGAATTAACAGATACGCAGTATTTT.

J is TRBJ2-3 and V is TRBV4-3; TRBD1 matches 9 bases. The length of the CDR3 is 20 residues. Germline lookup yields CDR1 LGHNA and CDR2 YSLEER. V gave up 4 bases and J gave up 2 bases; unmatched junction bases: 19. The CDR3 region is CASSRQRVHTGGPITDTQYF. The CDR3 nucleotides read TGCGCCAGCAGCCGCCAAAGGGTCCACACAGGGGGCCCGATCACAGATACGCAGTATTTT.

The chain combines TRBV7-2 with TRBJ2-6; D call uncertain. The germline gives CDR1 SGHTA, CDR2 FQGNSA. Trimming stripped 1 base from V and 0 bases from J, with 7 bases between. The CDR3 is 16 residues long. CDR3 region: CASSLDFRSGANVLTF. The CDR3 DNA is TGTGCCAGCAGCTTAGATTTCCGCTCTGGGGCCAACGTCCTGACTTTC.

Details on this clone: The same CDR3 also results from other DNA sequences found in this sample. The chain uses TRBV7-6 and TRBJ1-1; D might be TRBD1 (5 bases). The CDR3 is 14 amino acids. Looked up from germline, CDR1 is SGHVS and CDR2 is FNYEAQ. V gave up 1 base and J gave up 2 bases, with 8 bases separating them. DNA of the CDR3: TGTGCCAGCAGCTTAGGTAGGGGCAACACTGAAGCTTTCTTT. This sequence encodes CASSLGRGNTEAFF.

CDR3 sequence reads: CASSLATSGGQQSKNIQYF. CDR3 nucleotide sequence: TGTGCCAGCAGCTTAGCGACTAGCGGGGGCCAGCAATCCAAAAACATTCAGTACTTC. This chain uses TRBV7-9 with TRBJ2-4, with 12 bases fitting TRBD2. The CDR3 is 19 residues long. With 0 bases clipped from V and 2 bases from J, the junction kept 8 bases outside the gene matches. Germline loops: CDR1 SEHNR, CDR2 FQNEAQ (reference sequence). The entire variable domain, with the rest obtained from reference TRBV7-9 and TRBJ2-4, is as follows: DTGVSQNPRHKITKRGQNVTFRCDPISEHNRLYWYRQTLGQGPEFLTYFQNEAQLEKSRLLSDRFSAERPKGSFSTLEIQRTEQGDSAMYLCASSLATSGGQQSKNIQYFGAGTRLSVL.

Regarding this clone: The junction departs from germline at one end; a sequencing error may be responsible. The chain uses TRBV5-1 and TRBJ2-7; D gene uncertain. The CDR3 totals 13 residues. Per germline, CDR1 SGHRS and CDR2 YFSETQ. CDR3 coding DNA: TGCGCCAGCAGTTTGGAGACATCCTACGAGCAGTACTTC. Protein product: CASSLETSYEQYF.

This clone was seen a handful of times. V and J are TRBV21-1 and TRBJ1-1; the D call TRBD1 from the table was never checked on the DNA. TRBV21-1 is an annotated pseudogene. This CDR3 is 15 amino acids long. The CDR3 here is CASSPQAGVGTEAFF. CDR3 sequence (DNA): TGTGCCAGCAGCCCTCAGGCAGGGGTAGGGACTGAAGCTTTCTTT.

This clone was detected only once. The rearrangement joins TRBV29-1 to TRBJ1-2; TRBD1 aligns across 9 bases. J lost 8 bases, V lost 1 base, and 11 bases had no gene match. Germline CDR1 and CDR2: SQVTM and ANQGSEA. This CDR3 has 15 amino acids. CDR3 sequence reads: CSVEASGQGYEGYTF. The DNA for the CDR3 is TGCAGCGTTGAAGCTTCGGGACAGGGCTACGAGGGCTACACCTTC.

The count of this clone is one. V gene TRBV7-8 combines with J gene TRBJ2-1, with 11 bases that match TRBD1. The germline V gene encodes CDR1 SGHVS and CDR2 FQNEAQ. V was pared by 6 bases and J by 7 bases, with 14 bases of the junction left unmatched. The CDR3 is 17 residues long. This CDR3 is CASRSNSGTGGRNEQFF. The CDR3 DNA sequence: TGTGCCAGCAGGTCGAATTCCGGGACAGGGGGGCGAAATGAGCAGTTCTTC.

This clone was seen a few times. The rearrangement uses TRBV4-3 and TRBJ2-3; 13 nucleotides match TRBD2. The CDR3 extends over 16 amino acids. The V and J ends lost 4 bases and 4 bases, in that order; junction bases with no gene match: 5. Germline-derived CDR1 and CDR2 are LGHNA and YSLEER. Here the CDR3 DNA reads TGCGCCAGCAGCCGAGGGACTAGCGGGGTGGCAGATACGCAGTATTTT. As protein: CASSRGTSGVADTQYF.

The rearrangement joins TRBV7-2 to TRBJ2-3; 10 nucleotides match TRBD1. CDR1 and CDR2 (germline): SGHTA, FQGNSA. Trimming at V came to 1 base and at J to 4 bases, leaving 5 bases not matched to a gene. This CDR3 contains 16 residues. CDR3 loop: CASSLGGTGVPDTQYF. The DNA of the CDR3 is TGTGCCAGCAGCTTAGGAGGGACAGGGGTCCCAGATACGCAGTATTTT.

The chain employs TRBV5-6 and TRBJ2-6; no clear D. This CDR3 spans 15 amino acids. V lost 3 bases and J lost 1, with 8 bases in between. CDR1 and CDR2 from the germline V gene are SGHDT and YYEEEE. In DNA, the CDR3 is TGTGCCAGCAGCTACCGGTTTTCTGGGGCCAACGTCCTGACTTTC. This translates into CASSYRFSGANVLTF.

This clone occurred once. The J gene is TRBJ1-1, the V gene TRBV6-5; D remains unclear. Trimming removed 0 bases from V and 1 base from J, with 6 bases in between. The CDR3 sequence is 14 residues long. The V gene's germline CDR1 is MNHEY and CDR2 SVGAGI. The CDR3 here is CASSYSAGNTEAFF. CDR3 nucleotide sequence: TGTGCCAGCAGTTACTCGGCGGGGAACACTGAAGCTTTCTTT.

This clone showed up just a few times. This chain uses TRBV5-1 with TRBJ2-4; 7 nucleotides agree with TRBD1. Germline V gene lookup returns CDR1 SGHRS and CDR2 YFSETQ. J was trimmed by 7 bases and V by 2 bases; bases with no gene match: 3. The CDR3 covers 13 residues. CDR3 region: CASSLNRGNIQYF. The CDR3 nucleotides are TGCGCCAGCAGCTTAAACAGGGGTAACATTCAGTACTTC.

In nucleotides, the CDR3 is TGTGCCAGCAGTGAAGTAGACAGGGGAATAACTGAAGCTTTCTTT. It codes for CASSEVDRGITEAFF. The V and J genes are TRBV2 and TRBJ1-1; 8 positions match TRBD1. In germline, CDR1 is SNHLY, CDR2 FYNNEI. The CDR3 covers 15 residues. V shed 1 base, J shed 5 bases, and the junction held 6 bases outside the gene matches.

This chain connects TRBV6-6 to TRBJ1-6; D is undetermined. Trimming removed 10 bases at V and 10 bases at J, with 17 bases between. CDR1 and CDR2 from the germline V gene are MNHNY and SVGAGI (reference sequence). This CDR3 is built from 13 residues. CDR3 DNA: TGTGCCAACCAACAGTCCCCAGAATCACCCCTCCACTTT. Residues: CANQQSPESPLHF.

The DNA of the CDR3 is TGTGCCAGCAGCAAAGCGCCCAGGGAAGGCAATCAGCCCCAGCATTTT. Translating it yields CASSKAPREGNQPQHF. The V and J genes are TRBV21-1 and TRBJ1-5; the D call TRBD1 from the table was never checked on the DNA. TRBV21-1 is a known pseudogene. This CDR3 has 16 amino acids.

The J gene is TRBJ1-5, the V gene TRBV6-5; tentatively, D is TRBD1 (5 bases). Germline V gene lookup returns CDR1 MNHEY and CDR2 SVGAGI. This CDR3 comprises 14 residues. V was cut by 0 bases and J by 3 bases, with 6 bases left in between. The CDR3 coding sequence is TGTGCCAGCAGTTACTCGGACATCAATCAGCCCCAGCATTTT. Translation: CASSYSDINQPQHF.

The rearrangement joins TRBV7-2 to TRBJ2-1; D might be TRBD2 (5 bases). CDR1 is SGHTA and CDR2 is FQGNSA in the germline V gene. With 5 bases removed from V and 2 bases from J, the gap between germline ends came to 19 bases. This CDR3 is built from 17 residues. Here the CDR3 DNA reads TGTGCCAGCAGCCGAATCCTCGGGTCGGGGACCTACAATGAGCAGTTCTTC. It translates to CASSRILGSGTYNEQFF.

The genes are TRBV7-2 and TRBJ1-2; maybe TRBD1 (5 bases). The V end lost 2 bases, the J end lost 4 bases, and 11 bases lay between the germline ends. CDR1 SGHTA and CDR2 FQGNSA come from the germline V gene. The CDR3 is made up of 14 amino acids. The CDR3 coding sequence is TGTGCCAGCAGCTTAATGGGGGGAGGCTATGGCTACACCTTC. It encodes CASSLMGGGYGYTF.

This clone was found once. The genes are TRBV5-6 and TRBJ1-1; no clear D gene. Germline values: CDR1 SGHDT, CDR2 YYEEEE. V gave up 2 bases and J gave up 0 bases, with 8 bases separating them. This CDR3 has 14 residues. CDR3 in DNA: TGTGCCAGCAGCTTCCTAACGGTGAACACTGAAGCTTTCTTT. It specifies CASSFLTVNTEAFF.

The CDR3 nucleotides read TGCGCCAGCAGCCGGAATAGCGGGGGGGCGGGGGAGACCCAGTACTTC. Amino acids: CASSRNSGGAGETQYF. The genes are TRBV4-3 and TRBJ2-5, with 11 positions matching TRBD2. The CDR3 totals 16 residues. V lost 4 bases to trimming and J lost 5 bases; unmatched junction nucleotides: 9. Germline CDR1 LGHNA, CDR2 YSLEER.

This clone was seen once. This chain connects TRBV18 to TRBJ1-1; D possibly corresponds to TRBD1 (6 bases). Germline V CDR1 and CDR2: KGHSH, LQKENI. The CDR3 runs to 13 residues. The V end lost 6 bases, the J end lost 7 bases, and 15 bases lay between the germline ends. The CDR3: CASSPTGQDEAFF. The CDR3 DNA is TGTGCCAGCTCTCCTACAGGGCAAGATGAAGCTTTCTTT.

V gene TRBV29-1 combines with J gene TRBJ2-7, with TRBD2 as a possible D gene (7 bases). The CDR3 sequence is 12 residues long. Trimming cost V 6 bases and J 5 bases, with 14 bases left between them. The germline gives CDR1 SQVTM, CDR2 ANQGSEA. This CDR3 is CSVGGGFDEQYF. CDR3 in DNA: TGCAGCGTAGGCGGGGGCTTCGACGAGCAGTACTTC.

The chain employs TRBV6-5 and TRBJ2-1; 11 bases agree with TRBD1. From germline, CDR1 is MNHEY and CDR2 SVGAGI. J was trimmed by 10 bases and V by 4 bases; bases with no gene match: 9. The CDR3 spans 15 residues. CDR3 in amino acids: CASSWRGTGGSEQFF. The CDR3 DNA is TGTGCCAGCAGTTGGCGCGGGACAGGGGGGTCCGAGCAGTTCTTC.

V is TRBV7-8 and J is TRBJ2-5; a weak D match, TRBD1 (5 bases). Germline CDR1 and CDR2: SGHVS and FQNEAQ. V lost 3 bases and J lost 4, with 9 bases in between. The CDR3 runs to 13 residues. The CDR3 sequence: CASSFQGVETQYF. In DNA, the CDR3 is TGTGCCAGCAGCTTCCAGGGTGTAGAGACCCAGTACTTC.

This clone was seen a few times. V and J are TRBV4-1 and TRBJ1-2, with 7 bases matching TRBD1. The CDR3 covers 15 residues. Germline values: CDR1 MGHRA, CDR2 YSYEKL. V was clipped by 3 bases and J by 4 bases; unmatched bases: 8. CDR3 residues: CASSHSPTGLYGYTF. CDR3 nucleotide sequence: TGCGCCAGCAGCCATAGCCCGACAGGGCTCTATGGCTACACCTTC.